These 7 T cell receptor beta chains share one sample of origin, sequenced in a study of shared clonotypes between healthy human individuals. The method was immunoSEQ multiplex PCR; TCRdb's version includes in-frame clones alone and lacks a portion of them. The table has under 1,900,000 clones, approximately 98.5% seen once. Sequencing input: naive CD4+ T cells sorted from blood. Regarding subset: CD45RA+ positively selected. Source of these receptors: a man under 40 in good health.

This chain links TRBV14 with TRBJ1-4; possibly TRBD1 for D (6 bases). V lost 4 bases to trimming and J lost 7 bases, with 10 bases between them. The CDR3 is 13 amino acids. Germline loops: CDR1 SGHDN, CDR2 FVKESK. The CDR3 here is CASSLGHAEKLFF. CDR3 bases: TGTGCCAGCAGCCTGGGACATGCTGAAAAACTGTTTTTT.

In nucleotides, the CDR3 is TGTGCCAGCAGTTCGACAGGGACGGCCGGGGAGCTGTTTTTT. The encoded protein is CASSSTGTAGELFF. The V and J genes are TRBV5-4 and TRBJ2-2, with 7 nucleotides matching TRBD1. The CDR3 runs 14 residues. With V trimmed by 5 bases and J by 6 bases, 7 bases remained unmatched. CDR1 is SGHNT, CDR2 YYREEE, per germline (reference sequence). The variable domain in full, with the rest retrieved from reference TRBV5-4 and TRBJ2-2, is ETGVTQSPTHLIKTRGQQVTLRCSSQSGHNTVSWYQQALGQGPQFIFQYYREEENGRGNFPPRFSGLQFPNYSSELNVNALELDDSALYLCASSSTGTAGELFFGEGSRLTVL.

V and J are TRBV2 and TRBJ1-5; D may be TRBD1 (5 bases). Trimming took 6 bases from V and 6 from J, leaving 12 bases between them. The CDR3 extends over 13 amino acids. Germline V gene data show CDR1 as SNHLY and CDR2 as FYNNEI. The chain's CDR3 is CASSTGVSQPQHF. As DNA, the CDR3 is TGTGCCAGCAGCACAGGAGTTTCTCAGCCCCAGCATTTT.

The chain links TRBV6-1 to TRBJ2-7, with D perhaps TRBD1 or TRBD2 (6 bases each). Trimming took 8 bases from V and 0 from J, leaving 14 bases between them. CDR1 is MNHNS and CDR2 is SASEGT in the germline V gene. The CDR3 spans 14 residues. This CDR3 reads CASDRGTPSYEQYF. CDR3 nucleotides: TGTGCCAGCGACCGCGGGACACCCTCCTACGAGCAGTACTTC.

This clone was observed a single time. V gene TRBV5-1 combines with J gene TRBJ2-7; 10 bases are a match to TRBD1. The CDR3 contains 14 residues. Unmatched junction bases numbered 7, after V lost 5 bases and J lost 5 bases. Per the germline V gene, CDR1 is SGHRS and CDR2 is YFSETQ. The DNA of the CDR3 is TGCGCCAGCAGACATTCCGGGACAGGGGACGAGCAGTACTTC. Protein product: CASRHSGTGDEQYF. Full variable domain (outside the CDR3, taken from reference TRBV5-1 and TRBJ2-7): KAGVTQTPRYLIKTRGQQVTLSCSPISGHRSVSWYQQTPGQGLQFLFEYFSETQRNKGNFPGRFSGRQFSNSRSEMNVSTLELGDSALYLCASRHSGTGDEQYFGPGTRLTVT.

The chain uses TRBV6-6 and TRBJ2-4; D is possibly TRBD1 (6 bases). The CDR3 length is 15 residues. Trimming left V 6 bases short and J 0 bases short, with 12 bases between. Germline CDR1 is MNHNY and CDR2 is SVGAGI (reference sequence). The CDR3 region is CASSRQVLAKNIQYF. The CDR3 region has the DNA TGTGCCAGCAGCCGACAGGTCCTAGCCAAAAACATTCAGTACTTC.

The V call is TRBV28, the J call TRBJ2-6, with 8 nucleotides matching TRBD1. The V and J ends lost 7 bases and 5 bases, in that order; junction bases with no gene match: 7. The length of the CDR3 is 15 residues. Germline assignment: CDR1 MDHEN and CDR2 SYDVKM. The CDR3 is CASTQDRGWANVLTF. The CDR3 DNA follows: TGTGCCAGCACCCAAGACAGGGGATGGGCCAACGTCCTGACTTTC.